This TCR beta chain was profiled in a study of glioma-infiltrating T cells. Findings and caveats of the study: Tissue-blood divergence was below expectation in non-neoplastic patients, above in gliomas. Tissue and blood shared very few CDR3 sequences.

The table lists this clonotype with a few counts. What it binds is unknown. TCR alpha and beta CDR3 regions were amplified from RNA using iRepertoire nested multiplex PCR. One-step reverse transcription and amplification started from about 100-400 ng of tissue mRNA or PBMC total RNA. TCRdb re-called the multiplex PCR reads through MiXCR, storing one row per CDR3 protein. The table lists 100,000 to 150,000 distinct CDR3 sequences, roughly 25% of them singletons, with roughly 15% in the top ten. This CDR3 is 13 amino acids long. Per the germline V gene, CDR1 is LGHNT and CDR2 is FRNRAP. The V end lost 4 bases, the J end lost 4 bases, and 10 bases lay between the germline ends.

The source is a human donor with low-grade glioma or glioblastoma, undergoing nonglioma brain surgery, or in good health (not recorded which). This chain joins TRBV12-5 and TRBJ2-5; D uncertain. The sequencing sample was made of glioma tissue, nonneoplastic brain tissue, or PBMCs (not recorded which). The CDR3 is CASGYFALETQYF. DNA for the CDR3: TGTGCTAGTGGTTACTTTGCCTTAGAGACCCAGTACTTC.